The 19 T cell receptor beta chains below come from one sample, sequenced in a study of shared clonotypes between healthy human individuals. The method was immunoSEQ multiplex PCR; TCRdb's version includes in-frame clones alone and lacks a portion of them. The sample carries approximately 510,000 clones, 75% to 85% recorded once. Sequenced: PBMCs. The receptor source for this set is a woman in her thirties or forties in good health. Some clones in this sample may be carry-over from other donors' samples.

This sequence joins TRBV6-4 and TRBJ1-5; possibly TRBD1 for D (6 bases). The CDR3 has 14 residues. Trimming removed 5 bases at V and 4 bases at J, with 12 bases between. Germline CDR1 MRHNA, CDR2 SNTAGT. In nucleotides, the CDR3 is TGTGCCAGCAGTCCCCGAGGGGGGAATCAGCCCCAGCATTTT. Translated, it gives CASSPRGGNQPQHF.

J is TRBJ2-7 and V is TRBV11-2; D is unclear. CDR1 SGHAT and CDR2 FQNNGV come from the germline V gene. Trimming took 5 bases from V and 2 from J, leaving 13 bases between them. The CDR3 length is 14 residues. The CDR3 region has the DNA TGTGCCAGCAGCCAACGCCCCGGAGCCTACGAGCAGTACTTC. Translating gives CASSQRPGAYEQYF.

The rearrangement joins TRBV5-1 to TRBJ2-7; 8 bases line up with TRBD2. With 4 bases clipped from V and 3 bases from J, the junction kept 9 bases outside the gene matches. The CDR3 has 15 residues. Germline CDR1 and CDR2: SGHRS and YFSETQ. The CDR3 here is CASSSTGTSIYEQYF. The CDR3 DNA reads TGCGCCAGCAGCAGCACCGGGACTAGTATCTACGAGCAGTACTTC. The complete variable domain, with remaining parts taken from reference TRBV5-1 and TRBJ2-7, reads KAGVTQTPRYLIKTRGQQVTLSCSPISGHRSVSWYQQTPGQGLQFLFEYFSETQRNKGNFPGRFSGRQFSNSRSEMNVSTLELGDSALYLCASSSTGTSIYEQYFGPGTRLTVT.

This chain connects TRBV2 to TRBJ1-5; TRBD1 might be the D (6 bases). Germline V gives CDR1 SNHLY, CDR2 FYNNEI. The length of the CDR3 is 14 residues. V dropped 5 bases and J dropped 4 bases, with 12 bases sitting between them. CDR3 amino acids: CASSPWGANQPQHF. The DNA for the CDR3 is TGTGCCAGCAGTCCCTGGGGGGCGAATCAGCCCCAGCATTTT. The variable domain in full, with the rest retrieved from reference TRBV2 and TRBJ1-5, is EPEVTQTPSHQVTQMGQEVILRCVPISNHLYFYWYRQILGQKVEFLVSFYNNEISEKSEIFDDQFSVERPDGSNFTLKIRSTKLEDSAMYFCASSPWGANQPQHFGDGTRLSIL.

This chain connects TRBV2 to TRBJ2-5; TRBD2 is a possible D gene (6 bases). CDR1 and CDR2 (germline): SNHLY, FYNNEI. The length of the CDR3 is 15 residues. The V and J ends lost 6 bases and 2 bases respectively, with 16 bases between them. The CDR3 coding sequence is TGTGCCAGCAGCCTCGGGGGTTGGGGGCAAGAGACCCAGTACTTC. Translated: CASSLGGWGQETQYF.

The CDR3 nucleotides are TGTGCCAGCAGCCAAGCTTGGAATCTTAACACTGAAGCTTTCTTT. Protein sequence: CASSQAWNLNTEAFF. The V and J genes are TRBV14 and TRBJ1-1, with no clear D. The germline V gene encodes CDR1 SGHDN and CDR2 FVKESK. The CDR3 length is 15 residues. The V gene lost 1 base and the J gene lost 2 bases, with 11 bases spanning the gap.

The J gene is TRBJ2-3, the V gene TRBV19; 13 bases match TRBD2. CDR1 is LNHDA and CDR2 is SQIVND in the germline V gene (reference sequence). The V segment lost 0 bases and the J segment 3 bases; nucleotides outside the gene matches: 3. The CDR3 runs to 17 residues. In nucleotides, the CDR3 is TGTGCCAGTAGTATAGATGGGACTAGCGGGAAGACAGATACGCAGTATTTT. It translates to CASSIDGTSGKTDTQYF.

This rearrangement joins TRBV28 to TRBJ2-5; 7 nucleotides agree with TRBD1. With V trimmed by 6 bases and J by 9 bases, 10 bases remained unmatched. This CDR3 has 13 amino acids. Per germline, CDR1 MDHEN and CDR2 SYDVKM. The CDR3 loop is CASRAGQDRAQYF. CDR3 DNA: TGTGCCAGCAGGGCCGGACAGGACCGGGCCCAGTACTTC.

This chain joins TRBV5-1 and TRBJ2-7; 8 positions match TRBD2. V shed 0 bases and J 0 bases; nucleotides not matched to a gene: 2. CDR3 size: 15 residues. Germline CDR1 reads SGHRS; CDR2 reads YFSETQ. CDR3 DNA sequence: TGCGCCAGCAGCTTGGCGGGGGGGAACTCCTACGAGCAGTACTTC. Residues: CASSLAGGNSYEQYF.

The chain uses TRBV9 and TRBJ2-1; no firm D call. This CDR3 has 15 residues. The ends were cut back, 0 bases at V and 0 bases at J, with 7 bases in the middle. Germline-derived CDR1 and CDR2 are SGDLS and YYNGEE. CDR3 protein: CASSVDGISYNEQFF. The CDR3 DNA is TGTGCCAGCAGCGTAGATGGGATCTCCTACAATGAGCAGTTCTTC.

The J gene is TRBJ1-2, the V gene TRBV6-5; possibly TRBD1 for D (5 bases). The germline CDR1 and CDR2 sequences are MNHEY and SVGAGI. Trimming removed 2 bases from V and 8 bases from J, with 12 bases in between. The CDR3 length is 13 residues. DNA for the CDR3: TGTGCCAGCAGTTACAGCCAGGGAGGCGGCTACACCTTC. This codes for CASSYSQGGGYTF.

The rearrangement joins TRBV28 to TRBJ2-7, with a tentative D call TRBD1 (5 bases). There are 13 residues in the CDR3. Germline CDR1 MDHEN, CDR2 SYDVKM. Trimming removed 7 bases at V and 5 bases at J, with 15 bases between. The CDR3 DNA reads TGTGCCAGCAAACGACAGATACCGCACGAGCAGTACTTC. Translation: CASKRQIPHEQYF.

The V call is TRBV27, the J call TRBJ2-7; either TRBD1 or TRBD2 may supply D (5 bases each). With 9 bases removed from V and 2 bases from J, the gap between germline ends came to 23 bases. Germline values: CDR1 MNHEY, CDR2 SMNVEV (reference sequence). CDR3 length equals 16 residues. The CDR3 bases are TGTGCCAGTCAGCCGAGCCTTGGGACGATCCCCTACGAGCAGTACTTC. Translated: CASQPSLGTIPYEQYF.

The CDR3 is CASSELVNWVLDTGELFF. In DNA, the CDR3 is TGTGCCAGCAGTGAACTGGTAAATTGGGTCCTCGATACCGGGGAGCTGTTTTTT. J is TRBJ2-2 and V is TRBV6-1; no clear D gene. Germline CDR1 MNHNS, CDR2 SASEGT. Deletions cut 2 bases from V and 5 bases from J, with 21 bases between. CDR3 length: 18 amino acids.

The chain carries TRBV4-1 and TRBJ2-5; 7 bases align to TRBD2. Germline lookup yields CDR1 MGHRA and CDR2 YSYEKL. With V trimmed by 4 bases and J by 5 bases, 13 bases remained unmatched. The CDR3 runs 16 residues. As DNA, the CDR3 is TGCGCCAGCAGCCCCCGGTTGGGAGGGCCAGGGGAGACCCAGTACTTC. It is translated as CASSPRLGGPGETQYF.

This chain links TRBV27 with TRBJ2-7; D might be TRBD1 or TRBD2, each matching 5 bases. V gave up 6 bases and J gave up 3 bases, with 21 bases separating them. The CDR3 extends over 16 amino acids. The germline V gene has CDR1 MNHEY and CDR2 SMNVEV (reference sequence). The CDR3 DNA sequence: TGTGCCAGCAGCACTATTCGGGACCCGCCCTACTACGAGCAGTACTTC. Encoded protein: CASSTIRDPPYYEQYF.

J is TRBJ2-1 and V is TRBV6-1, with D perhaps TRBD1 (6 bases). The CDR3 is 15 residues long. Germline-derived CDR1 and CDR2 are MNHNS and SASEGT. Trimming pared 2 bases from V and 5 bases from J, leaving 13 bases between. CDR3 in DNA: TGTGCCAGCAGTGAACGAAAGGGGGTACACAATGAGCAGTTCTTC. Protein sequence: CASSERKGVHNEQFF.

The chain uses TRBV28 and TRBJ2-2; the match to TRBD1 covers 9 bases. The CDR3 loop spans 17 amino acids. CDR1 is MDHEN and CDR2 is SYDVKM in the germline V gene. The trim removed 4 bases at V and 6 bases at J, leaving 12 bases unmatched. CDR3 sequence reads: CASSSARRQGGSGELFF. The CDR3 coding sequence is TGTGCCAGCAGTTCCGCCCGCCGACAGGGGGGGTCCGGGGAGCTGTTTTTT.

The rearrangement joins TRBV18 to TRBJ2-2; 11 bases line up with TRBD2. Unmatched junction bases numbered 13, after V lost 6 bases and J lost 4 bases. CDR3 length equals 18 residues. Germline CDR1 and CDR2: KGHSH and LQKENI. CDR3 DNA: TGTGCCAGCTCGCAACTGGACTCTCTAGCGGGAGGCACCGGGGAGCTGTTTTTT. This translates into CASSQLDSLAGGTGELFF.